The clone carrying this TCR beta chain was detected only once. Germline V gives CDR1 SNHLY, CDR2 FYNNEI. The CDR3 extends over 16 amino acids. Trimming removed 2 bases from V and 3 bases from J; junction bases left unmatched: 9. The data stem from a study of T cell changes during pregnancy in multiple sclerosis. Generated by immunoSEQ multiplex PCR, the TCRdb table keeps only in-frame clones and is missing some. The sample lists some 38,000 clones, roughly 90% seen once, with about 0.51% in the top ten. V and J are TRBV2 and TRBJ2-7, with 8 bases lining up with TRBD1. The receptor was derived from a female donor with multiple sclerosis, enrolled in a pregnancy study. Sequencing used CD4+ T cells from peripheral blood mononuclear cells, obtained in the second trimester of pregnancy. This chain's CDR3 is CASSETGQGVVYEQYF. DNA of the CDR3: TGTGCCAGCAGTGAAACCGGACAGGGCGTCGTCTACGAGCAGTACTTC.